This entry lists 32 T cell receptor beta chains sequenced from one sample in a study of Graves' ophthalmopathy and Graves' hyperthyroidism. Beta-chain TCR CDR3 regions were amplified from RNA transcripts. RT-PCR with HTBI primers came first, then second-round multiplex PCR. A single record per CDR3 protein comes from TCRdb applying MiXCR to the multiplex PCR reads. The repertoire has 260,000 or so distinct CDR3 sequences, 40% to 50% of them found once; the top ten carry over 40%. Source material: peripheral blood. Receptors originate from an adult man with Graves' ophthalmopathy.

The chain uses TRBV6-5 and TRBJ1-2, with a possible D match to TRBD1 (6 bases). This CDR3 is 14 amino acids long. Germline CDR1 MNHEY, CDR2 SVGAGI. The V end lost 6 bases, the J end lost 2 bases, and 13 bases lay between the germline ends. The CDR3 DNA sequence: TGTGCCAGCAGCAACCACCAGGGGAACTATGGCTACACCTTC. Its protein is CASSNHQGNYGYTF.

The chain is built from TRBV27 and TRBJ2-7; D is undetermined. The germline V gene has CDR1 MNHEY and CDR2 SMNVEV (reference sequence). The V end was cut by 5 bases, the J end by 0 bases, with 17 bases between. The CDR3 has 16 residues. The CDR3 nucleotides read TGTGCCAGCAGTGAGTCTCCGGCAGACCCCTCCTACGAGCAGTACTTC. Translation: CASSESPADPSYEQYF.

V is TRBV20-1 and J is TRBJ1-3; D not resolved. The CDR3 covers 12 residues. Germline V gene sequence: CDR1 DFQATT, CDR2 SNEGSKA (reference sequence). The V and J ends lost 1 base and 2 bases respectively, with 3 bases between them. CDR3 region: CSARGPGNTIYF. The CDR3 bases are TGCAGTGCTAGAGGACCTGGAAACACCATATATTTT.

This chain's CDR3 is CASSPPRDLRETQYF. The CDR3 nucleotides read TGTGCCAGCAGTCCCCCCCGGGACCTCCGAGAGACCCAGTACTTC. This sequence joins TRBV27 and TRBJ2-5; D may match TRBD1 or TRBD2 (5 bases each). Germline loops: CDR1 MNHEY, CDR2 SMNVEV (reference sequence). Trimming took off 5 bases at V and 4 bases at J, with 17 bases between the two ends. This CDR3 is built from 15 residues.

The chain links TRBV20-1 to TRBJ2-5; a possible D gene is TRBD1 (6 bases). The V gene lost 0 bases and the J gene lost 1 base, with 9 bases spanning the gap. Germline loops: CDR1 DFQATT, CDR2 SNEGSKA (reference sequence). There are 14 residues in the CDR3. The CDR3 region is CSARDLGGQETQYF. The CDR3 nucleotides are TGCAGTGCTAGAGATCTAGGGGGCCAAGAGACCCAGTACTTC.

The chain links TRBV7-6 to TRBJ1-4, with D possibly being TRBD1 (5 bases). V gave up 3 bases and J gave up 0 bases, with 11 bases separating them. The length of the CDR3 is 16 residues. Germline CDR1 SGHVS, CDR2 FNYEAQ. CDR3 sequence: CASSLTATTTNEKLFF. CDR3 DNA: TGTGCCAGCAGCTTGACAGCGACGACAACTAATGAAAAACTGTTTTTT.

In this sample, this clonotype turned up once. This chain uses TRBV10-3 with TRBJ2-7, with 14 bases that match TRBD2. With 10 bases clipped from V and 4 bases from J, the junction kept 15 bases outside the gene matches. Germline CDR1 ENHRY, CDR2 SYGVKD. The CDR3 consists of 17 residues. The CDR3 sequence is CASSSGTSGRPRYEQYF. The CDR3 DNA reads TGTGCCAGCAGCTCCGGGACTAGCGGGAGACCACGGTACGAGCAGTACTTC.

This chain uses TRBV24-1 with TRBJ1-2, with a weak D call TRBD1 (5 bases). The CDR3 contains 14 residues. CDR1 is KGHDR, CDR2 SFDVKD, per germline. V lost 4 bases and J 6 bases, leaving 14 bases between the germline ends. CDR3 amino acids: CATSESGGRDGYTF. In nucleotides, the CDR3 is TGTGCCACCAGTGAGAGCGGGGGTAGGGATGGCTACACCTTC.

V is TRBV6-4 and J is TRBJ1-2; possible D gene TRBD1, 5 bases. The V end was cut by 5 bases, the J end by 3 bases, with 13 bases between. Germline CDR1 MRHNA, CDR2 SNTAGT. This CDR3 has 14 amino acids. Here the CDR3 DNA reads TGTGCCAGCAGTCCGTGGGACGGGGACTATGGCTACACCTTC. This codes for CASSPWDGDYGYTF.

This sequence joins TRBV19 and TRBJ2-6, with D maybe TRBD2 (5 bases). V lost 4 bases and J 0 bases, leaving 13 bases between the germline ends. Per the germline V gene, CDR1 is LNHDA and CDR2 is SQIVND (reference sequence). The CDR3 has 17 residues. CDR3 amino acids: CASSRYGRGSGANVLTF. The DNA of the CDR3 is TGTGCCAGTAGTAGATATGGCCGGGGCTCTGGGGCCAACGTCCTGACTTTC.

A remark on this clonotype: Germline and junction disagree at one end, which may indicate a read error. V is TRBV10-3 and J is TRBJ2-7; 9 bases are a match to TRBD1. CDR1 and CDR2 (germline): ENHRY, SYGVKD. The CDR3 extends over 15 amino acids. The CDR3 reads CASSSEPGQGYEQYF. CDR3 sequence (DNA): TGTGCCAGCAGTTCGGAACCGGGACAGGGTTACGAGCAGTACTTC.

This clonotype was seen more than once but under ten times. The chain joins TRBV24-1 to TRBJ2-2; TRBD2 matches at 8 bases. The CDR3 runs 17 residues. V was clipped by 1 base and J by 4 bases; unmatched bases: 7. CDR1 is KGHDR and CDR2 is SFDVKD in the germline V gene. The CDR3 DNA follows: TGTGCCACCAGTGATTTACGGTCCGGGACTAGCACCGGGGAGCTGTTTTTT. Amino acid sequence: CATSDLRSGTSTGELFF.

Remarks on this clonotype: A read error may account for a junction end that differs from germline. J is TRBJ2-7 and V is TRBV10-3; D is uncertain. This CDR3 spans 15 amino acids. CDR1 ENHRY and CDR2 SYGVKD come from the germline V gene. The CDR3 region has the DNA TGTGCCAGCAGTGAAGCGAGGTCTTTCTCCTACGAGCAGTACTTC. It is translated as CASSEARSFSYEQYF.

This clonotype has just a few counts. CDR3 nucleotide sequence: TGCAGCGTTGAAAATACCTACGAGCAGTACTTC. This gives the protein CSVENTYEQYF. The genes are TRBV29-1 and TRBJ2-7, with D unresolved. V was clipped by 2 bases and J by 2 bases, with 4 bases between them. The length of the CDR3 is 11 residues. The germline V gene encodes CDR1 SQVTM and CDR2 ANQGSEA.

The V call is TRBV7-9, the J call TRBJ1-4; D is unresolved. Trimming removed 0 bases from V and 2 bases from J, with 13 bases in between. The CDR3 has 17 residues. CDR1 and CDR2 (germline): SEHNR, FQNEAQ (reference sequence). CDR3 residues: CASSLARATSTNEKLFF. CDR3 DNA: TGTGCCAGCAGCTTAGCAAGGGCAACTTCGACTAATGAAAAACTGTTTTTT. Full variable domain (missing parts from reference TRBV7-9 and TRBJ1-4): DTGVSQNPRHKITKRGQNVTFRCDPISEHNRLYWYRQTLGQGPEFLTYFQNEAQLEKSRLLSDRFSAERPKGSFSTLEIQRTEQGDSAMYLCASSLARATSTNEKLFFGSGTQLSVL.

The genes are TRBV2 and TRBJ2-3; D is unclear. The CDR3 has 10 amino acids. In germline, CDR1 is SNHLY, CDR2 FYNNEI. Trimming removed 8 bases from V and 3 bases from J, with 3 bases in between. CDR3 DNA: TGTGCCAGCGGTACAGATACGCAGTATTTT. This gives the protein CASGTDTQYF.

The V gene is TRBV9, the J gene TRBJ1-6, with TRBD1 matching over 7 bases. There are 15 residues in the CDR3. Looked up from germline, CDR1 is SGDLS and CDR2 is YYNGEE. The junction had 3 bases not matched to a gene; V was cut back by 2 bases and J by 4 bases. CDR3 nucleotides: TGTGCCAGCAGCGTGAGGGGACAGTATAATTCACCCCTCCACTTT. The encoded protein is CASSVRGQYNSPLHF.

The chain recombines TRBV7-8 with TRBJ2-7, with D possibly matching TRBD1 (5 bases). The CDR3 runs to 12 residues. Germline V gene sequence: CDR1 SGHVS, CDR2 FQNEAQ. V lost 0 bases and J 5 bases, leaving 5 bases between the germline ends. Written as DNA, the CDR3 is TGTGCCAGCAGCTTAGCGGGGCACGAGCAGTACTTC. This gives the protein CASSLAGHEQYF.

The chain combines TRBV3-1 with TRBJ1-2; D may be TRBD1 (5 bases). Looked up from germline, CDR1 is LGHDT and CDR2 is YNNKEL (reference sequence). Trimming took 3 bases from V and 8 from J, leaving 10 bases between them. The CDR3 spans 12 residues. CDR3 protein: CASSHSKGGYTF. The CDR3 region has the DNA TGTGCCAGCAGCCATTCCAAGGGGGGCTACACCTTC.

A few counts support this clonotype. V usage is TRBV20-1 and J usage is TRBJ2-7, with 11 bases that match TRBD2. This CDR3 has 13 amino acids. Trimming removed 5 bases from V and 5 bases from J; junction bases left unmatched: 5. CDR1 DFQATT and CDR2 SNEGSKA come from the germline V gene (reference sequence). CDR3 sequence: CSAPSGGQDEQYF. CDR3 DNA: TGCAGTGCTCCTAGCGGGGGGCAAGACGAGCAGTACTTC.

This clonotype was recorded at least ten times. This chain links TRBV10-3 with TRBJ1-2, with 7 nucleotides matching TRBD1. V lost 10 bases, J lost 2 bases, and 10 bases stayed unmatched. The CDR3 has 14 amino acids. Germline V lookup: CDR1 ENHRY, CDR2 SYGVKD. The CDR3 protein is CATGTEQKNYGYTF. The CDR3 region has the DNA TGTGCCACCGGGACAGAGCAAAAGAACTATGGCTACACCTTC.

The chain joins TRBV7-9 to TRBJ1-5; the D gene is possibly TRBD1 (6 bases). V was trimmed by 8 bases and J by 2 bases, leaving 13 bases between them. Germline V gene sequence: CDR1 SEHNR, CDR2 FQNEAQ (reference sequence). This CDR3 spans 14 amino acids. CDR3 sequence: CASLSRGGNQPQHF. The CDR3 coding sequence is TGTGCCAGCCTTTCCAGGGGAGGCAATCAGCCCCAGCATTTT.

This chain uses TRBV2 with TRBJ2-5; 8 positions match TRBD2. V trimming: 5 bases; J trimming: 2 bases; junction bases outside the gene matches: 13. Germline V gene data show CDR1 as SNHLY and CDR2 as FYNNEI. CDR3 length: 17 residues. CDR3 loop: CASSSRMASGPQETQYF. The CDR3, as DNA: TGTGCCAGCAGTTCCCGTATGGCTAGCGGGCCTCAAGAGACCCAGTACTTC.

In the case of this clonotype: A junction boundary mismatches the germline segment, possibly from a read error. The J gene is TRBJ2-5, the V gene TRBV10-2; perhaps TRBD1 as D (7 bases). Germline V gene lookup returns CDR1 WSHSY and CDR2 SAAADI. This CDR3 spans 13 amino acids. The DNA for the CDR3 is TGTGCCAGCAGCGCGACAGGGAGGGAGACCCAGTACTTC. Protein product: CASSATGRETQYF.

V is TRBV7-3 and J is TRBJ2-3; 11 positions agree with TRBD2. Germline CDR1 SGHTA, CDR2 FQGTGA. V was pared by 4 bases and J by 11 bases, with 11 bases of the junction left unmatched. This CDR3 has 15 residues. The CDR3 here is CASSYSGRAKNEQYF. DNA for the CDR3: TGTGCCAGCAGCTATAGCGGGAGGGCCAAGAATGAGCAGTATTTT.

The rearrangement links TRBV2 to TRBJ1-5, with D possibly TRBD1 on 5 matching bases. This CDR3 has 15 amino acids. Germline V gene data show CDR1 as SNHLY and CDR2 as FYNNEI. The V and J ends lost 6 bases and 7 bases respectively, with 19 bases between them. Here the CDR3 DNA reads TGTGCCAGCAGAGCGAGGACATTCCTGGACCAGCCCCAGCATTTT. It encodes CASRARTFLDQPQHF.

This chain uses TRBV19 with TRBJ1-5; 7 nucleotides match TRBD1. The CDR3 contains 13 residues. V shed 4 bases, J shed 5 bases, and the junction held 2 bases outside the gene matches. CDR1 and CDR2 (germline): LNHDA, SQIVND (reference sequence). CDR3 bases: TGTGCCAGTAGTAACACAGGGGATCAGCCCCAGCATTTT. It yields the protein CASSNTGDQPQHF.

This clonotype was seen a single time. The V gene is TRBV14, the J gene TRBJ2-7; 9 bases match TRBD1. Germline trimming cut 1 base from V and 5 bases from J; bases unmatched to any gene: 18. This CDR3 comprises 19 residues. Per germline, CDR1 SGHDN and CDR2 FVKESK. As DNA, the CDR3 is TGTGCCAGCAGCCAAGGCCTCGTCCGCCCGGGACAGGGTCGCCACGAGCAGTACTTC. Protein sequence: CASSQGLVRPGQGRHEQYF. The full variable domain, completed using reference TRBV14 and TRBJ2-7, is EAGVTQFPSHSVIEKGQTVTLRCDPISGHDNLYWYRRVMGKEIKFLLHFVKESKQDESGMPNNRFLAERTGGTYSTLKVQPAELEDSGVYFCASSQGLVRPGQGRHEQYFGPGTRLTVT.

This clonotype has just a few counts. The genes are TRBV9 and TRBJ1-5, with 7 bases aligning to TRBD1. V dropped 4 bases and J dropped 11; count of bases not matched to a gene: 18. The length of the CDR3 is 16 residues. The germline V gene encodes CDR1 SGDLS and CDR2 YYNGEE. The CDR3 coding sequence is TGTGCCAGCAGCCAAGCTGGGGACAGACCCTCGGCGGCCCAGCATTTT. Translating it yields CASSQAGDRPSAAQHF.

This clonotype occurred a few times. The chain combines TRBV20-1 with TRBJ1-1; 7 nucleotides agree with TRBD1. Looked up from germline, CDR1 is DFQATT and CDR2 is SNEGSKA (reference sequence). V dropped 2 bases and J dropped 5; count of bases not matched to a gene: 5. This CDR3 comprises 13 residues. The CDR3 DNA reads TGCAGTGCTAGAAGGGGGCTTTGGACTGAAGCTTTCTTT. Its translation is CSARRGLWTEAFF.

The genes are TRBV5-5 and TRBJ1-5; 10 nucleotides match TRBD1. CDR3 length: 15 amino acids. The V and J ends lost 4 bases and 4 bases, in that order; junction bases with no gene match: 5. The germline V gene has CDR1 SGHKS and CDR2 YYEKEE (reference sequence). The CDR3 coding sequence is TGTGCCAGCAGCCCGGACAGGGGGACTAATCAGCCCCAGCATTTT. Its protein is CASSPDRGTNQPQHF.

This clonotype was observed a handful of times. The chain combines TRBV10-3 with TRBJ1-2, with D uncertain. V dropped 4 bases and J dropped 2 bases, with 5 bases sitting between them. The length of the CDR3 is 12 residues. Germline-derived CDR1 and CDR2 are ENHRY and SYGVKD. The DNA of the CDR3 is TGTGCCATCAGTGGCAACAACTATGGCTACACCTTC. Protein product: CAISGNNYGYTF.